The 23 T cell receptor beta chains presented below share a single source sample, sequenced in a study of shared clonotypes between healthy human individuals. Sequenced by immunoSEQ multiplex PCR; TCRdb stores in-frame clones only, minus some. The table shows around 370,000 clones, with 90% to 97% occurring only once. Sample: memory CD8+ T cells sorted from blood. The subset denotes: CD45RO+ cells pooled with CCR7-negative TemRA cells. The receptors shown here come from a man aged 25 to 45 in good health.

The chain joins TRBV5-1 to TRBJ2-7; no firm D call. Trimming took off 0 bases at V and 4 bases at J, with 17 bases between the two ends. The CDR3 extends over 16 amino acids. Germline V gene sequence: CDR1 SGHRS, CDR2 YFSETQ. The CDR3 nucleotides are TGCGCCAGCAGCTTGGTAGGCTCCCGAGGCGGATACGAGCAGTACTTC. This encodes CASSLVGSRGGYEQYF.

The rearrangement links TRBV7-2 to TRBJ1-1; TRBD1 aligns across 10 bases. The length of the CDR3 is 15 residues. V gave up 5 bases and J gave up 7 bases; unmatched junction bases: 10. The germline V gene has CDR1 SGHTA and CDR2 FQGNSA. The CDR3 is CASSTRTGGSGEAFF. The CDR3 DNA sequence: TGTGCCAGCAGCACGCGGACAGGGGGGTCGGGTGAAGCTTTCTTT.

The chain has TRBV11-1 and TRBJ1-3; no firm D call. Deletions cut 4 bases from V and 7 bases from J, with 11 bases between. The germline V gene has CDR1 SGHAT and CDR2 FQDESV (reference sequence). This CDR3 has 13 amino acids. In DNA form, the CDR3 reads TGTGCCAGCAGCTCCGGAACCCCCAACACCATATATTTT. The encoded protein is CASSSGTPNTIYF.

The V call is TRBV21-1, the J call TRBJ1-1; the D call TRBD1 from the table was never checked on the DNA. TRBV21-1 is described as a pseudogene. The CDR3 is made up of 13 amino acids. CDR3 residues: CASRKTIRTEAFF. The CDR3 DNA follows: TGTGCCAGCAGGAAAACAATTCGCACTGAAGCTTTCTTT.

J is TRBJ1-2 and V is TRBV10-3, with TRBD1 as a possible D gene (6 bases). V was cut by 11 bases and J by 8 bases, with 18 bases left in between. The V gene's germline CDR1 is ENHRY and CDR2 SYGVKD. CDR3 length equals 12 residues. Written as DNA, the CDR3 is TGTGCCCAGGCCTCAGGGGTGGGAGGCTACACCTTC. This gives the protein CAQASGVGGYTF.

The genes are TRBV10-3 and TRBJ1-5; 9 nucleotides agree with TRBD1. The trim removed 6 bases at V and 8 bases at J, leaving 5 bases unmatched. Germline V CDR1 and CDR2: ENHRY, SYGVKD. The CDR3 is made up of 13 amino acids. The CDR3 region is CAISGTGREPQHF. Here the CDR3 DNA reads TGTGCCATCAGCGGGACAGGGAGGGAGCCCCAGCATTTT.

DNA of the CDR3: TGTGCCCTAAAGGCAGGCACCGGGGAGCTGTTTTTT. This gives the protein CALKAGTGELFF. The V and J genes are TRBV30 and TRBJ2-2; D is ambiguous. Germline CDR1 is GTSNPN and CDR2 is SVGIG (reference sequence). V was pared by 8 bases and J by 4 bases, with 11 bases between. CDR3 length: 12 amino acids.

The chain couples TRBV10-3 to TRBJ1-1, with a tentative D call TRBD1 (5 bases). V lost 4 bases and J 14 bases, leaving 17 bases between the germline ends. The CDR3 loop spans 12 amino acids. Germline CDR1 and CDR2: ENHRY and SYGVKD. CDR3 in DNA: TGTGCCATCAGTGGTGAGGGACGCCGGCCATTCTTT. Translation: CAISGEGRRPFF.

The chain employs TRBV29-1 and TRBJ1-4; D uncertain. The CDR3 runs 12 residues. Germline-derived CDR1 and CDR2 are SQVTM and ANQGSEA. Trimming stripped 5 bases from V and 7 bases from J, with 11 bases between. The CDR3 here is CSVLFGGEKLFF. The CDR3 DNA reads as TGCAGCGTTCTTTTTGGAGGTGAAAAACTGTTTTTT.

The gene calls are TRBV6-4 and TRBJ2-1; D is ambiguous. Germline loops: CDR1 MRHNA, CDR2 SNTAGT. Trimming stripped 7 bases from V and 6 bases from J, with 7 bases between. The CDR3 runs 11 residues. The CDR3 bases are TGTGCCAGCACCCTGGGCAATGAGCAGTTCTTC. Protein: CASTLGNEQFF.

This chain uses TRBV30 with TRBJ2-7; 7 nucleotides align to TRBD1. The CDR3 length is 16 residues. The germline CDR1 and CDR2 sequences are GTSNPN and SVGIG (reference sequence). J lost 6 bases, V lost 5 bases, and 19 bases had no gene match. CDR3 protein: CAWGTVRDSAFREQYF. DNA of the CDR3: TGTGCCTGGGGGACGGTCCGGGACAGCGCCTTTCGCGAGCAGTACTTC.

The chain couples TRBV6-4 to TRBJ1-2, with D perhaps matching TRBD1 (5 bases). Trimming left V 3 bases short and J 4 bases short, with 15 bases between. Looked up from germline, CDR1 is MRHNA and CDR2 is SNTAGT. The CDR3 consists of 15 residues. DNA of the CDR3: TGTGCCAGCAGTGAGGAAGTAGGGGCCTTCTATGGCTACACCTTC. It encodes CASSEEVGAFYGYTF.

J is TRBJ2-7 and V is TRBV7-6, with D unclear. This CDR3 is 13 amino acids long. Germline CDR1 SGHVS, CDR2 FNYEAQ. V was trimmed by 5 bases and J by 0 bases, leaving 8 bases between them. CDR3 region: CASSPVASYEQYF. The CDR3 coding sequence is TGTGCCAGCAGCCCGGTTGCCTCCTACGAGCAGTACTTC.

This clone was seen just once. V and J are TRBV30 and TRBJ2-3, with D hard to call. CDR1 and CDR2 from the germline V gene are GTSNPN and SVGIG (reference sequence). This CDR3 spans 12 amino acids. Trimming removed 4 bases from V and 3 bases from J, with 8 bases in between. The CDR3 nucleotides are TGTGCCTGGACCGAACTTACAGATACGCAGTATTTT. Its protein is CAWTELTDTQYF.

The rearrangement uses TRBV28 and TRBJ1-2; D remains unclear. The CDR3 length is 11 residues. Per the germline V gene, CDR1 is MDHEN and CDR2 is SYDVKM. With 3 bases removed from V and 6 bases from J, the gap between germline ends came to 5 bases. The CDR3 coding sequence is TGTGCCAGCAGTTTTGCGAATGGCTACACCTTC. As protein: CASSFANGYTF.

V usage is TRBV6-5 and J usage is TRBJ1-5, with 7 bases identical to TRBD1. This CDR3 is 14 amino acids long. J lost 6 bases, V lost 2 bases, and 4 bases had no gene match. Germline lookup yields CDR1 MNHEY and CDR2 SVGAGI. The CDR3 DNA reads as TGTGCCAGCAGTTACGAGACAGGGAGTCAGCCCCAGCATTTT. It encodes CASSYETGSQPQHF.

The gene calls are TRBV6-1 and TRBJ2-1; no reliable D call. The CDR3 is 11 amino acids. CDR1 and CDR2 (germline): MNHNS, SASEGT. Trimming removed 7 bases from V and 12 bases from J, with 13 bases in between. CDR3 DNA sequence: TGTGCCAGCAAGGGCCCCCTCCGGCAGTTCTTC. It codes for CASKGPLRQFF.

The chain employs TRBV19 and TRBJ2-1, with TRBD2 as a possible D gene (6 bases). The CDR3 runs to 16 residues. Germline V CDR1 and CDR2: LNHDA, SQIVND (reference sequence). V lost 1 base and J lost 3, with 13 bases in between. Here the CDR3 DNA reads TGTGCCAGTAGTATAGTGGCGGGAAATTTCTACAATGAGCAGTTCTTC. The encoded protein is CASSIVAGNFYNEQFF. Combining the CDR3 with reference TRBV19 and TRBJ2-1 gives the whole variable domain DGGITQSPKYLFRKEGQNVTLSCEQNLNHDAMYWYRQDPGQGLRLIYYSQIVNDFQKGDIAEGYSVSREKKESFPLTVTSAQKNPTAFYLCASSIVAGNFYNEQFFGPGTRLTVL.

This CDR3 is CASQALGLIRETQYF. CDR3 in DNA: TGTGCCAGCCAAGCGCTAGGCCTAATCAGAGAGACCCAGTACTTC. The chain links TRBV6-5 to TRBJ2-5; the D is unclear. The CDR3 spans 15 residues. Between the trimmed V and J ends, which lost 8 bases and 4 bases, there was a span of 20 bases. Germline V gene lookup returns CDR1 MNHEY and CDR2 SVGAGI.

The CDR3, as DNA: TGTGCCAGCAGCGTGACAGGGGCTGGAAACACCATATATTTT. Its translation is CASSVTGAGNTIYF. The rearrangement joins TRBV5-6 to TRBJ1-3; 8 nucleotides line up with TRBD1. The CDR3 spans 14 residues. Trimming at V came to 4 bases and at J to 2 bases, leaving 2 bases not matched to a gene. Germline CDR1 is SGHDT and CDR2 is YYEEEE.

V is TRBV12-5 and J is TRBJ2-2; D gene ambiguous. Germline V gene sequence: CDR1 LGHNT, CDR2 FRNRAP. Trimming took off 0 bases at V and 7 bases at J, with 3 bases between the two ends. This CDR3 has 12 residues. CDR3 residues: CASGLVHGELFF. CDR3 bases: TGTGCTAGTGGTTTGGTTCACGGGGAGCTGTTTTTT.

The chain combines TRBV29-1 with TRBJ2-7, with 10 bases that match TRBD2. V lost 7 bases to trimming and J lost 1 base; unmatched junction nucleotides: 7. Germline V gene lookup returns CDR1 SQVTM and CDR2 ANQGSEA. The CDR3 spans 14 residues. The CDR3 region has the DNA TGCAGCGCTGCGTTAGCGGGAGGTTCCTACGAGCAGTACTTC. Encoded protein: CSAALAGGSYEQYF.

The DNA of the CDR3 is TGTGCCAGCCGACATACACAGGGGAGAGAGCAGTACTTC. Translating it yields CASRHTQGREQYF. J is TRBJ2-7 and V is TRBV2; 7 bases line up with TRBD1. After removal of 8 bases from V and 7 bases from J, the junction contained 11 bases not matched to a gene. This CDR3 spans 13 amino acids. Germline CDR1 is SNHLY and CDR2 is FYNNEI.